Included here is one T cell receptor beta chain sequence, with context. What it binds is not known. The data derive from a study of T-cell memory formation after mild COVID-19. Study results and limitations: A balance of CD4 and CD8 characterized clones contracting day 15 to 85, whereas later expanders leaned CD4+. Specificity for SARS-CoV-2 was not confirmed among the second-wave clones peaking on day 37.

From the 5' RACE reads, TCRdb called clonotypes with MiXCR, one entry per CDR3 protein. Of about 140,000 distinct CDR3 sequences in the sample, about 19% were seen once. This CDR3 is 13 amino acids long. V was clipped by 0 bases and J by 14 bases, with 16 bases between them. Germline V gives CDR1 SGHDT, CDR2 YYEEEE. The rearrangement links TRBV5-6 to TRBJ2-3; D not resolved. The specimen was PBMCs or a T cell subset sorted from them (not recorded which). The source is an adult woman who had mild COVID-19 (a few samples of this study predate the infection). Cell type and time point are not known. CDR3 in amino acids: CASSLAAVSRPYF. The CDR3 DNA reads TGTGCCAGCAGCTTGGCCGCAGTCTCCCGTCCGTATTTT.